This TCR beta chain was profiled in a study of cytomegalovirus exposure and HLA in healthy donors. Whole-study context: In terms of ancestry, the Caucasian-associated cluster contained about 81% of the roughly 400 genotyped donors.

Concerning this clone itself: Its antigen is still unknown.

Those who donated were healthy bone marrow donors. V was clipped by 0 bases and J by 2 bases; unmatched bases: 6. The CDR3 sequence is 17 residues long. CDR1 and CDR2 from the germline V gene are LGHNA and YSLEER. Use of 60 Vbeta and 13 Jbeta primers characterized the PCR. Data came from immunoSEQ multiplex PCR; TCRdb stores just in-frame clones and leaves some out. This sample contains some 71,000 clones. Findings and limits, study-wide: A later analysis found common viral pathogens apparently linked to several of the most significant clusters. An analysis done earlier found most TCR beta V segments productive about 90% or about 30% of the time.

The sequence was obtained from a woman aged 25 to 39 in good health and CMV-seronegative. Sequencing was done on a sample of PBMCs. The chain recombines TRBV4-3 with TRBJ2-1, with TRBD1 matching 8 bases. CDR3 nucleotide sequence: TGCGCCAGCAGCCAAGATCCAATGACAGGGGCCTACAATGAGCAGTTCTTC. Amino acids: CASSQDPMTGAYNEQFF.